Shown below are 15 T cell receptor beta chains from a single sample sequenced in a study of patients and donors after allogeneic stem cell transplantation. TCRdb reprocessed the RT-PCR reads with MiXCR, giving one entry per CDR3 protein. Of under 170,000 distinct CDR3 sequences listed, 37% are singletons. Sequenced input: blood, either unsorted or a sorted T cell fraction (not recorded which). Receptors originate from a human donor who was either an allogeneic HSCT recipient or a stem cell or donor lymphocyte infusion donor (not recorded which). It is not recorded whose cells these are; they may come from a transplant donor.

CDR3 sequence reads: CASSFGTGSNYGYTF. For the CDR3, the DNA is TGCGCCAGCAGCTTTGGGACAGGTTCTAACTATGGCTACACCTTC. The V gene is TRBV5-1, the J gene TRBJ1-2; 8 bases match TRBD1. CDR1 SGHRS and CDR2 YFSETQ come from the germline V gene. V lost 2 bases, J lost 0 bases, and 3 bases stayed unmatched. This CDR3 comprises 15 residues. Filled out from reference TRBV5-1 and TRBJ1-2, the complete variable domain reads KAGVTQTPRYLIKTRGQQVTLSCSPISGHRSVSWYQQTPGQGLQFLFEYFSETQRNKGNFPGRFSGRQFSNSRSEMNVSTLELGDSALYLCASSFGTGSNYGYTFGSGTRLTVV.

The chain has TRBV2 and TRBJ1-3; possible D gene TRBD1, 5 bases. In germline, CDR1 is SNHLY, CDR2 FYNNEI. V dropped 1 base and J dropped 7 bases, with 14 bases sitting between them. The CDR3 has 15 amino acids. The chain's CDR3 is CASSEGYLSGNTIYF. CDR3 nucleotides: TGTGCCAGCAGTGAAGGTTACCTATCAGGGAACACCATATATTTT. Using reference TRBV2 and TRBJ1-3 for the parts outside the CDR3, the full variable domain is EPEVTQTPSHQVTQMGQEVILRCVPISNHLYFYWYRQILGQKVEFLVSFYNNEISEKSEIFDDQFSVERPDGSNFTLKIRSTKLEDSAMYFCASSEGYLSGNTIYFGEGSWLTVV.

V usage is TRBV5-1 and J usage is TRBJ1-5; D call uncertain. V lost 5 bases and J 1 base, leaving 7 bases between the germline ends. The CDR3 totals 13 residues. CDR1 SGHRS and CDR2 YFSETQ come from the germline V gene. The CDR3 region has the DNA TGCGCCAGCAGATACAAGAGCAATCAGCCCCAGCATTTT. Protein: CASRYKSNQPQHF. Complete variable domain (other parts from reference TRBV5-1 and TRBJ1-5): KAGVTQTPRYLIKTRGQQVTLSCSPISGHRSVSWYQQTPGQGLQFLFEYFSETQRNKGNFPGRFSGRQFSNSRSEMNVSTLELGDSALYLCASRYKSNQPQHFGDGTRLSIL.

The rearrangement joins TRBV12-3 or TRBV12-4 to TRBJ1-5, with D possibly TRBD1 on 5 matching bases. Trimming stripped 1 base from V and 5 bases from J, with 15 bases between. The CDR3 is 16 amino acids. The CDR3: CASSLEVGQTHQPQHF. In DNA form, the CDR3 reads TGTGCCAGCAGTTTAGAAGTGGGGCAGACACATCAGCCCCAGCATTTT.

The CDR3 is CASSLKKNIQYF. The CDR3 nucleotides read TGTGCCAGCAGTTTAAAGAAAAACATTCAGTACTTC. The chain joins TRBV12-3 or TRBV12-4 to TRBJ2-4; unclear D gene. The CDR3 has 12 residues. With 2 bases removed from V and 4 bases from J, the gap between germline ends came to 3 bases.

This clonotype was detected only once. The rearrangement joins TRBV6-5 to TRBJ2-7, with 10 bases that match TRBD1. Germline values: CDR1 MNHEY, CDR2 SVGAGI. Trimming cost V 2 bases and J 4 bases; bases outside gene matches: 8. The CDR3 runs to 16 residues. The CDR3, as DNA: TGTGCCAGCAGTTACAGCCCGGGACAGGGGTTATACGAGCAGTACGTC. This gives the protein CASSYSPGQGLYEQYV.

The CDR3 DNA sequence: TGCGCCAGCAGCTTGGAGGGGGGCAGGCGAGCTTTCTTT. This sequence encodes CASSLEGGRRAFF. This chain joins TRBV5-1 and TRBJ1-1; D might be TRBD1 (6 bases). In germline, CDR1 is SGHRS, CDR2 YFSETQ. Trimming shortened V by 0 bases and J by 10 bases, and 13 bases separated the two germline ends. The CDR3 contains 13 residues.

The J gene is TRBJ1-1, the V gene TRBV15; D might be TRBD1 (5 bases). CDR1 is LNHNV and CDR2 is YYDKDF in the germline V gene (reference sequence). The V gene lost 7 bases and the J gene lost 4 bases, with 13 bases spanning the gap. The CDR3 is 13 residues long. The CDR3 DNA follows: TGTGCCACCACCCTCGGGGGGTCCACTGAAGCTTTCTTT. Translation gives CATTLGGSTEAFF.

V usage is TRBV2 and J usage is TRBJ1-1, with D maybe TRBD1 (5 bases). The V and J ends lost 0 bases and 0 bases respectively, with 11 bases between them. This CDR3 comprises 16 residues. From germline, CDR1 is SNHLY and CDR2 FYNNEI. The CDR3 is CASSEAFRDLNTEAFF. The CDR3 nucleotides are TGTGCCAGCAGTGAAGCGTTTCGGGACTTGAACACTGAAGCTTTCTTT.

The V gene is TRBV7-9, the J gene TRBJ1-4, with TRBD1 identical over 8 bases. V trimming: 4 bases; J trimming: 7 bases; junction bases outside the gene matches: 8. This CDR3 is built from 15 residues. Looked up from germline, CDR1 is SEHNR and CDR2 is FQNEAQ (reference sequence). CDR3 sequence: CASSSTGEFSEKLFF. The CDR3 region has the DNA TGTGCCAGCAGCTCGACAGGGGAATTTAGTGAAAAACTGTTTTTT.

This clonotype was counted only a few times. The chain employs TRBV12-3 or TRBV12-4 and TRBJ1-1; maybe TRBD1 (6 bases). Trimming cost V 6 bases and J 1 base, with 15 bases left between them. This CDR3 is built from 15 residues. In nucleotides, the CDR3 is TGTGCCAGCAGAATAACAGGGTGGGCGAACACTGAAGCTTTCTTT. Amino acid sequence: CASRITGWANTEAFF.

The V call is TRBV3-1, the J call TRBJ2-7; D is uncertain. The germline CDR1 and CDR2 sequences are LGHDT and YNNKEL (reference sequence). CDR3 length equals 13 residues. Trimming removed 1 base at V and 5 bases at J, with 9 bases between. The CDR3 region has the DNA TGTGCCAGCAGCCAAGTCCCTGGTAACGAGCAGTACGTC. Protein: CASSQVPGNEQYV.

J is TRBJ2-7 and V is TRBV12-3 or TRBV12-4; the match to TRBD2 covers 9 bases. The CDR3 contains 14 residues. The ends lost 8 bases at V and 2 bases at J; junction bases unmatched: 7. The CDR3 DNA is TGTGCCAGCGCAAGCGGGGGGTCTACCTACGAGCAGTACGTC. Amino acids: CASASGGSTYEQYV.

The chain employs TRBV9 and TRBJ2-1; perhaps TRBD2 as D (8 bases). The CDR3 consists of 16 residues. In germline, CDR1 is SGDLS, CDR2 YYNGEE. Deletions cut 4 bases from V and 5 bases from J, with 19 bases between. CDR3 DNA: TGTGCCAGCAGCCACGCCGGGAGGGGGCAGGACAATGAGCAGTTCTTC. Protein product: CASSHAGRGQDNEQFF.

This sequence joins TRBV30 and TRBJ2-7; D is undetermined. CDR1 and CDR2 (germline): GTSNPN, SVGIG (reference sequence). This CDR3 has 13 amino acids. The V gene lost 4 bases and the J gene lost 4 bases, with 14 bases spanning the gap. The CDR3 is CAWKLKGVYEQYF. The CDR3 DNA sequence: TGTGCCTGGAAATTAAAAGGAGTTTACGAGCAGTACTTC.